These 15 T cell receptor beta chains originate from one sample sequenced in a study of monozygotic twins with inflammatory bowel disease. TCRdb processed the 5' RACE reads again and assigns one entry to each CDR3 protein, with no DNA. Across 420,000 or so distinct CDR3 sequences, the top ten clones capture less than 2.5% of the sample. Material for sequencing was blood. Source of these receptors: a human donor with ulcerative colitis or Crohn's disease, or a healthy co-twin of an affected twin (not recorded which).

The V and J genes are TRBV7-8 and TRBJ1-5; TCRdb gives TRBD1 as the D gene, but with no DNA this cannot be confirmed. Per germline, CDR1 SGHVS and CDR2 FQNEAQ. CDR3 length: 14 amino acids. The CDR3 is CASSVYRGNQPQHF.

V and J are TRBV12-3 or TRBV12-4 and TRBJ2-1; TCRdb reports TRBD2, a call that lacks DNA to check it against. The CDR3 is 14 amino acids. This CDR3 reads CASSPGTIYNEQFF.

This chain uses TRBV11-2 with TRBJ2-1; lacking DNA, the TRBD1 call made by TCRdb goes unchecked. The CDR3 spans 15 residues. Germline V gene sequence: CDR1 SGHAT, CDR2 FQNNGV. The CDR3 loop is CASSEGTGEYNEQFF.

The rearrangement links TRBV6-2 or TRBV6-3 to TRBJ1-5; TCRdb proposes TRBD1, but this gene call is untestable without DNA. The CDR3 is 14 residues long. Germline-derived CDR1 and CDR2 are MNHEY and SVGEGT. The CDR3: CASTYGQSNQPQHF.

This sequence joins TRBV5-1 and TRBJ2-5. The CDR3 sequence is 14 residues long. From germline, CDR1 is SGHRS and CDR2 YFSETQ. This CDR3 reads CASSEVGQQETQYF. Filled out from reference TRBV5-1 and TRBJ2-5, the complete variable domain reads KAGVTQTPRYLIKTRGQQVTLSCSPISGHRSVSWYQQTPGQGLQFLFEYFSETQRNKGNFPGRFSGRQFSNSRSEMNVSTLELGDSALYLCASSEVGQQETQYFGPGTRLLVL.

The CDR3 reads CASSMLASGAVTNEQFF. The J gene is TRBJ2-1, the V gene TRBV19; TCRdb reports TRBD2, a call that lacks DNA to check it against. Germline V gene lookup returns CDR1 LNHDA and CDR2 SQIVND (reference sequence). The CDR3 runs 17 residues.

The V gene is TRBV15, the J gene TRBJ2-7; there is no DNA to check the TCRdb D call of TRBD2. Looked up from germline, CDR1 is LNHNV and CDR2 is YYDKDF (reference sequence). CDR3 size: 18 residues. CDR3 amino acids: CATSRDMGSGASSYEQYF.

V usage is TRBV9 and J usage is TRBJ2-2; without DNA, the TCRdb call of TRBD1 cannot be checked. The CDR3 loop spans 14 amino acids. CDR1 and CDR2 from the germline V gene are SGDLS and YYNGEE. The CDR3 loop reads CASSVGQPAGELFF.

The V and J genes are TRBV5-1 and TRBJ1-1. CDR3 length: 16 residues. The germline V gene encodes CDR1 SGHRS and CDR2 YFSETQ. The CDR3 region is CASSRTLPAMNTEAFF.

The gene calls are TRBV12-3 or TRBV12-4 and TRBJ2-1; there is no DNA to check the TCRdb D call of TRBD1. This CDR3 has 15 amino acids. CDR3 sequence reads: CASSLGQGARDEQFF.

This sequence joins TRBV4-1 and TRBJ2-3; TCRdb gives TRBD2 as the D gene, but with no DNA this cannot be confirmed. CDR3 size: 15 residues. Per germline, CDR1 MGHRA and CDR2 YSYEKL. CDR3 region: CASSPPSSSTDTQYF.

CDR3 region: CASSLVTSGVPKEQYF. The chain has TRBV7-6 and TRBJ2-7; TCRdb gives TRBD2 as the D gene, but with no DNA this cannot be confirmed. Germline CDR1 is SGHVS and CDR2 is FNYEAQ. This CDR3 has 16 residues.

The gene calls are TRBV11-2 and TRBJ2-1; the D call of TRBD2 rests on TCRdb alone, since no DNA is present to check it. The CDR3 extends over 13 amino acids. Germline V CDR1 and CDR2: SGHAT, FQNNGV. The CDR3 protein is CASSRPVYNEQFF.

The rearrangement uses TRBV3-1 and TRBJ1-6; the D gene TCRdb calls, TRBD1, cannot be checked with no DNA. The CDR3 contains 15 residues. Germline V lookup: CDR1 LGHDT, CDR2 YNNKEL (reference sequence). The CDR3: CASSQGTGINSPLHF.

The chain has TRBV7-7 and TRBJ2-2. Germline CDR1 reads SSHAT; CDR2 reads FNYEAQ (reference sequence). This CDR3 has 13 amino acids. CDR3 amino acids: CASSPNWAGELFF. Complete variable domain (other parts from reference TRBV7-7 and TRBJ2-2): GAGVSQSPRYKVTKRGQDVTLRCDPISSHATLYWYQQALGQGPEFLTYFNYEAQPDKSGLPSDRFSAERPEGSISTLTIQRTEQRDSAMYRCASSPNWAGELFFGEGSRLTVL.